Following are 5 T cell receptor beta chains from one sample sequenced in a study of CD8+CD57+ T cells in acquired aplastic anemia. Patients selected for sequencing had displayed CD8+CD57+ cell expansion by flow cytometry. CDR3 and TCR beta VDJ profiling relied on a genomic DNA template. Each CDR3 protein is one row after TCRdb ran MiXCR on the reads. This repertoire shows 150,000 or so distinct CDR3 sequences, around half found once; its top ten account for 3% to 4%. Sequenced: sorted CD4+, CD8+, or CD8+CD57+ T cells (not recorded which) from PBMCs. The receptors were sampled from a human donor with aplastic anemia.

The chain recombines TRBV9 with TRBJ2-2, with TRBD1 matching 12 bases. Germline CDR1 reads SGDLS; CDR2 reads YYNGEE. Germline trimming cut 3 bases from V and 7 bases from J; bases unmatched to any gene: 7. The CDR3 totals 16 residues. Here the CDR3 DNA reads TGTGCCAGCAGCGCCGGGGGACAGGGGGCGGACGGGGAGCTGTTTTTT. Translating gives CASSAGGQGADGELFF.

There are a few counts of this clonotype. V gene TRBV6-1 combines with J gene TRBJ2-5, with D hard to call. The CDR3 has 11 amino acids. V was clipped by 4 bases and J by 8 bases, with 8 bases between them. Per germline, CDR1 MNHNS and CDR2 SASEGT. The DNA of the CDR3 is TGTGCCAGCAGTGTTTTTCCCACCCAGTACTTC. It specifies CASSVFPTQYF.

This clonotype was seen repeatedly, ten times or more. The chain couples TRBV19 to TRBJ1-5, with 12 nucleotides matching TRBD1. From germline, CDR1 is LNHDA and CDR2 SQIVND (reference sequence). The CDR3 is made up of 14 amino acids. The junction had 8 bases not matched to a gene; V was cut back by 11 bases and J by 6 bases. The CDR3 DNA is TGTGCCTCAAACAGGGACAGGGGGCTTCAGCCCCAGCATTTT. It codes for CASNRDRGLQPQHF.

This clonotype was recorded many times. This sequence joins TRBV20-1 and TRBJ1-2; D is unresolved. V gave up 3 bases and J gave up 1 base, with 12 bases separating them. The length of the CDR3 is 14 residues. The germline gives CDR1 DFQATT, CDR2 SNEGSKA (reference sequence). CDR3 nucleotide sequence: TGCAGTGCTAGCCCTAGACTGATTAACTATGGCTACACCTTC. Amino acid sequence: CSASPRLINYGYTF.

This clonotype was picked up many times. The chain combines TRBV24-1 with TRBJ1-1, with 7 bases matching TRBD1. This CDR3 comprises 15 residues. In germline, CDR1 is KGHDR, CDR2 SFDVKD. Losses at the gene ends were 4 bases for V and 6 bases for J; bases not matched to a gene: 10. The CDR3 DNA is TGTGCCACCAGTGACTCGACAGGGCCTACGGCTGAAGCTTTCTTT. Its translation: CATSDSTGPTAEAFF.